This T cell receptor (beta chain) stems from a study of blood T cell repertoires in COVID-19 (dated by TCRdb to the early 2020s). For context, the study as a whole: Collaborator samples came from the United States, Italy and Spain and covered acute and convalescent phases of COVID-19. The prospective study material was composed of cDNA or gDNA derived from T cells, B-cell-depleted T cells, or PBMCs. The dataset comprised deeply sampled blood TCRbeta repertoires from subjects exposed to, actively infected with, or recovered from COVID-19. The repertoires were released in a freely available public database meant as a resource for research on the immune response to SARS-CoV-2. The samples were drawn from the first 160 participants of the ongoing ImmuneRACE study and from about 1,200 subjects provided by 6 global collaborators. A de-identified subject ID, COVID-19 status, age in years and sex were almost always included in the sample metadata. HLA class I and class II types, where available, came from metadata supplied by the sample provider rather than from assay-based typing. The research as a whole found: Clinical and demographic metadata were provided uncurated, with the amount varying by source and participant.

At one collaborating source in Seattle, patients were enrolled during active infection and were followed longitudinally through the course of disease. Each collaborating institution followed its own protocols to collect whole blood in K2EDTA tubes. For TCRbeta analysis, collaborator samples were shipped as frozen whole blood, as isolated PBMCs, or as DNA extracted from either sample type. TCRbeta CDR3 regions were amplified from genomic DNA by means of the immunoSEQ Assay, a bias-controlled multiplex PCR. The authors' analysis ran thus. The number of nucleated cells in each sample was estimated by amplification of reference gene primers within the assay. Sequence reads were collapsed and filtered to measure the absolute abundance of every unique TCRbeta CDR3 rearrangement. For each sample, productive Simpson clonality was calculated as the square root of Simpson's diversity index across productive rearrangements. What TCRdb holds here is the immuneACCESS table cut down to in-frame rearrangements. Part of the clones is not present; checked against another copy, under half of the missing clones reflect an unresolved V gene, and the others are unexplained. That table gives V, J and clone size, and the DNA gave D and trimming. This sample lists some 180,000 clones; roughly 91% were detected once. The ten biggest clones cover around 4.8% of the sample.

This clone was seen a few times. The clone's antigen remains unknown. No per-base quality is available; no much larger clone lies one base away. The CDR3 sequence holds 16 residues, the cysteine and phenylalanine included. Kept here is only the CDR3 DNA, which spans 48 bases and is read in frame from base 1. From the germline V gene, CDR1 is SGDLS and CDR2 is YYNGEE. Trimming leaves V shorter by 0 bases and J shorter by 3 bases, with the junction holding 6 bases beyond the gene matches. In this chain, TRBV9 is recombined with TRBJ2-1, with TRBD2 identical over 7 junction bases. The receptor comes from a young man with COVID-19, enrolled during active disease. Sequences were obtained from peripheral blood. The CDR3 region: CASSVEASGSYNEQFF. The sequenced DNA is TGTGCCAGCAGCGTAGAGGCTAGCGGCAGCTACAATGAGCAGTTCTTC.